This is a list of T cell receptor beta chains from one sample in a study of response to subunit inactivated influenza vaccine. TCRdb called the RT-PCR reads again in MiXCR, with one record for every CDR3 protein. The sample lists approximately 680,000 distinct CDR3 sequences; around 16% were seen once. The sample here was PBMCs from blood, taken approximately 13 days after vaccination. These receptors were taken from a man aged 45-60 years who received an inactivated influenza vaccine. Each CDR3 is given with its conserved first and last residue. A D gene is named only where the DNA matches it firmly. Clone size is stated in some rows and not others, as once, few, many or a class when expanded.

j_call v_call cdr3_length d_call clone_size cdr3_nt cdr3_aa
TRBJ2-1 TRBV6-1 13 - - TGTGCCAGCAGTCCACTGGGTCCCCGGGGGCAGTTCTTC CASSPLGPRGQFF
TRBJ2-1 TRBV4-3 15 TRBD1 - TGCGCCAGCAGCCCTCGGACAGGTTCAGTCGATGAGCAGTTCTTC CASSPRTGSVDEQFF
TRBJ2-7 TRBV2 16 TRBD1 - TGTGCCAGCAGTAGGCATGGACAGGGGGATTCCTACGAGCAGTACTTC CASSRHGQGDSYEQYF
TRBJ2-5 TRBV28 13 - - TGTGCCACCGATCGGGGCACCCAAGAGACCCAGTACTTC CATDRGTQETQYF
TRBJ1-1 TRBV6-2/TRBV6-3 15 - few TGTGCCAGCAGCGACACCGATACCCCGAACACTGAAGCTTTCTTT CASSDTDTPNTEAFF
TRBJ2-7 TRBV6-5 15 TRBD2 few TGTGCCAGCAGTTACGGGACTAGCGGGATTTACGAGCAGTACTTC CASSYGTSGIYEQYF
TRBJ2-7 TRBV6-2/TRBV6-3 14 - few TGTGCCAGCAGAGGACCCACGGGGGCCTACGAGCAGTACTTC CASRGPTGAYEQYF
TRBJ1-6 TRBV12-3/TRBV12-4 15 - many TGTGCCAGCAGTTTGGGTCAGGGATTGAATTCACCCCTCCACTTT CASSLGQGLNSPLHF
TRBJ2-2 TRBV18 15 - - TGTGCCAGCTCACCACCGGCCGCAAACACCGGGGAGCTGTTTTTT CASSPPAANTGELFF
TRBJ2-1 TRBV12-3/TRBV12-4 15 TRBD2 many TGTGCCAGCAGTTCGCGACTAGCGGGGAACAATGAGCAGTTCTTC CASSSRLAGNNEQFF
TRBJ1-4 TRBV6-6 12 - few TGTGCCAGCAGTTACGGACGAGGAAAACTGTTTTTT CASSYGRGKLFF
TRBJ2-5 TRBV29-1 15 TRBD1 few TGCAGCGTTCATCCCCGGACAGGCGCCGTCGGGACCCAGTACTTC CSVHPRTGAVGTQYF
TRBJ2-2 TRBV6-1 16 TRBD1 - TGTGCCAGCCTTAACCGGGGACAGGGGGCCGTCGGGGAGCTGTTTTTT CASLNRGQGAVGELFF
TRBJ2-2 TRBV28 12 - few TGTGCCAGCAGTTTGGTCAGCCGGGAGCTGTTTTTT CASSLVSRELFF
TRBJ2-4 TRBV6-5 16 - few TGTGCCAGCAGTTTTGGATGGGGGCTAGCCAAAAACATTCAGTACTTC CASSFGWGLAKNIQYF
TRBJ2-5 TRBV10-3 14 - - TGTGCCATCAGTGATCCAGGGCGGGTTGAGACCCAGTACTTC CAISDPGRVETQYF
TRBJ2-7 TRBV30 12 - - TGTGCCTGGGACGGGTGGATCTACGAGCAGTACTTC CAWDGWIYEQYF
TRBJ2-1 TRBV20-1 15 TRBD2 few TGCAGTGCTAGAGATGGTAGCGGGACCTACAATGAGCAGTTCTTC CSARDGSGTYNEQFF
TRBJ2-3 TRBV5-1 16 TRBD2 few TGCGCCAGCAGCCCCTGGGTCGGGGGGGCCACAGATACGCAGTATTTT CASSPWVGGATDTQYF
TRBJ2-3 TRBV12-1 23 - once TGTGCCAGCAGCTTCCTGGATGGTAGCGGGGGCCCCGACTCAGACTTTGGCACAGATACGCAGTATTTT CASSFLDGSGGPDSDFGTDTQYF
TRBJ2-7 TRBV28 16 - - TGTGCCAGCAGTTTACCCCGGGGCAGGGGTCCTTACGAGCAGTACTTC CASSLPRGRGPYEQYF
TRBJ2-3 TRBV10-2 17 TRBD2 - TGCGCCAGCAGTGACTGGGCTAGCGGGAGTCGGTCAGATACGCAGTATTTT CASSDWASGSRSDTQYF
TRBJ2-1 TRBV30 13 - few TGTGCCTGGAGTGTACAAGGGGCTTATGAGCAGTTCTTC CAWSVQGAYEQFF
TRBJ1-1 TRBV20-1 11 - few TGCAGTGCTCGGGACACCCCCGGGACTTTCTTT CSARDTPGTFF
TRBJ1-1 TRBV18 14 - - TGTGCCAGCTCACCGCAGGGGTTTTTCACTGAAGCTTTCTTT CASSPQGFFTEAFF
TRBJ2-2 TRBV20-1 12 - many TGCAGTGCTAGACGGAACACCGGGGAGCTGTTTTTT CSARRNTGELFF
TRBJ2-1 TRBV5-4 13 - few TGTGCCAGCAGCTTAAGGCAGGGCAATGAGCAGTTCTTC CASSLRQGNEQFF
TRBJ2-5 TRBV4-3 15 TRBD1 - TGCGCCAGCAGCGAACGGGACAGACGTATGGAGACCCAGTACTTC CASSERDRRMETQYF
TRBJ2-6 TRBV28 15 - many TGTGCCAGCAGTTTATCGGGGGCTGGGGCCAACGTCCTGACTTTC CASSLSGAGANVLTF